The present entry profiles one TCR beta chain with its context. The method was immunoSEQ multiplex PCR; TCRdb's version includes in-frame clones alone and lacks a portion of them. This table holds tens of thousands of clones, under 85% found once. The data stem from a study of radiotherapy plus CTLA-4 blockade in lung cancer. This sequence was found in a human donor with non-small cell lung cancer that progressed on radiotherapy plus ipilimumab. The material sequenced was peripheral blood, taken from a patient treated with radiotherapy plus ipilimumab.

As DNA, the CDR3 is TGTGCCAGCAGCGTAGCGGGACTTGACTTCAATGAGCAGTTCTTC. Encoded protein: CASSVAGLDFNEQFF. The chain has TRBV9 and TRBJ2-1; D perhaps matches TRBD2 (6 bases). V lost 0 bases and J lost 6, with 13 bases in between. The CDR3 extends over 15 amino acids. Germline CDR1 and CDR2: SGDLS and YYNGEE.